This T cell receptor beta chain was captured in a study of metastatic and nonmetastatic thyroid tumors. Looking at the study overall: Repertoires were compared across blood and tumor or nodule tissue from malignant and benign thyroid patients. Study outcomes and limitations: The study reportedly found significantly higher TCR beta diversity in malignant thyroid tumors than benign nodules, in blood and tumor.

The CDR3 runs to 15 residues. V lost 4 bases and J lost 8, with 20 bases in between. Germline-derived CDR1 and CDR2 are MNHEY and SMNVEV (reference sequence). Before thyroid surgery, none of the patients had received any treatment. This clone was seen a few times. Its matching antigen is unknown. Source study methods: It was from CDR3 differences across clinicopathological groups that a distant-metastasis classifier for papillary thyroid cancer was built. TCRdb recomputed clones from the PCR reads via MiXCR. The V and J calls come from TCRdb's annotation, not from the publication. The data hold approximately 60,000 clones, with 25% to 30% observed a single time.

Sequenced input: blood. The chain uses TRBV27 and TRBJ1-2; D gene unclear. This receptor was identified in a female donor with papillary thyroid cancer or a benign thyroid nodule (not recorded which). Some clones in this sample may be carry-over from other donors' samples. This chain's CDR3 is CASSSPRGEYEGYTF. The CDR3 bases are TGTGCCAGCAGTTCCCCCCGGGGAGAGTATGAGGGCTACACCTTC.